This T cell receptor (beta chain) was profiled in a study of cytomegalovirus exposure and HLA in healthy donors. From germline, CDR1 is MNHNY and CDR2 SVGAGI (reference sequence). Trimming removed 6 bases from V and 7 bases from J, with 9 bases in between. The CDR3 extends over 11 amino acids. The study ran its PCR with 60 Vbeta and 13 Jbeta primers. Produced via immunoSEQ multiplex PCR; TCRdb's table is partial and in-frame only. The repertoire shows under 120,000 clones; the top ten hold about 0.59%. About this clone itself: Antigen: not known.

The study, taken as a whole, reports: In a later analysis, a missense DCLRE1C variant was linked to TCR beta V- and J-gene trimming. What TCR beta sequences reportedly achieved was accurate prediction of HLA-A and HLA-B alleles in most subjects.

Sequenced input: PBMCs. This receptor was identified in a man aged 50-60 years in good health and CMV-seronegative. This sequence joins TRBV6-6 and TRBJ1-2; the D gene is possibly TRBD1 (6 bases). This CDR3 is CASRGAGGYTF. The CDR3 region has the DNA TGTGCCAGCAGGGGGGCTGGTGGCTACACCTTC.